Each of the 23 T cell receptor beta chains below was sequenced from the same sample in a study of control samples from healthy donors and cancer patients. This table comes from immunoSEQ multiplex PCR, and its TCRdb copy is limited to in-frame clones, with some not included. Of about 63,000 clones detected, more than 70% appear once; the ten largest clones hold 12%. The sequencing input was PBMCs. These receptors came from a woman aged 55 to 70 with lung cancer.

The chain has TRBV15 and TRBJ2-5; the match to TRBD2 covers 8 bases. The V gene end was trimmed by 5 bases and the J gene end by 9 bases; junction bases not matched to a gene: 14. The CDR3 is made up of 15 amino acids. Germline-derived CDR1 and CDR2 are LNHNV and YYDKDF (reference sequence). CDR3 sequence (DNA): TGTGCCACCAGCGGTGGAAGGGGACATAGCGGGGCCCAGTACTTC. Its translation: CATSGGRGHSGAQYF.

The chain couples TRBV9 to TRBJ2-5; D perhaps matches TRBD1 (5 bases). The germline CDR1 and CDR2 sequences are SGDLS and YYNGEE. The CDR3 is 13 amino acids. Deletions cut 0 bases from V and 4 bases from J, with 7 bases between. Written as DNA, the CDR3 is TGTGCCAGCAGCGTAGGTCAGGGAGAGACCCAGTACTTC. Translation gives CASSVGQGETQYF.

The rearrangement joins TRBV10-3 to TRBJ1-2, with 7 bases fitting TRBD1. Per the germline V gene, CDR1 is ENHRY and CDR2 is SYGVKD. This CDR3 has 13 amino acids. Trimming removed 10 bases from V and 3 bases from J; junction bases left unmatched: 8. The CDR3 reads CATGTAADYGYTF. CDR3 in DNA: TGTGCCACAGGGACAGCTGCCGACTATGGCTACACCTTC.

The V gene is TRBV7-9, the J gene TRBJ1-2; D is uncertain. The length of the CDR3 is 11 residues. Per the germline V gene, CDR1 is SEHNR and CDR2 is FQNEAQ (reference sequence). V dropped 5 bases and J dropped 12 bases, with 13 bases sitting between them. CDR3 sequence reads: CASSQGYGHTF. CDR3 in DNA: TGTGCCAGCAGCCAAGGTTACGGCCACACCTTC. The complete variable domain, with remaining parts taken from reference TRBV7-9 and TRBJ1-2, reads DTGVSQNPRHKITKRGQNVTFRCDPISEHNRLYWYRQTLGQGPEFLTYFQNEAQLEKSRLLSDRFSAERPKGSFSTLEIQRTEQGDSAMYLCASSQGYGHTFGSGTRLTVV.

The genes are TRBV2 and TRBJ1-2; perhaps TRBD1 as D (5 bases). The CDR3 totals 14 residues. Trimming removed 6 bases at V and 0 bases at J, with 11 bases between. Germline V gives CDR1 SNHLY, CDR2 FYNNEI. CDR3: CASRGTATNYGYTF. Here the CDR3 DNA reads TGTGCCAGCAGAGGGACTGCCACTAACTATGGCTACACCTTC.

The rearrangement links TRBV30 to TRBJ1-5; no reliable D call. CDR1 and CDR2 from the germline V gene are GTSNPN and SVGIG (reference sequence). V dropped 4 bases and J dropped 0 bases, with 19 bases sitting between them. The CDR3 totals 17 residues. DNA of the CDR3: TGTGCCTGGAATCCGGGCACTTCAATTTATAGCAATCAGCCCCAGCATTTT. Its protein is CAWNPGTSIYSNQPQHF.

This chain links TRBV2 with TRBJ1-4; a possible D gene is TRBD1 (5 bases). Trimming took off 4 bases at V and 5 bases at J, with 14 bases between the two ends. The CDR3 is 15 residues long. Germline loops: CDR1 SNHLY, CDR2 FYNNEI. The CDR3, as DNA: TGTGCCAGCAGTGTGGGGCAGACCAAGAATGAAAAACTGTTTTTT. Protein: CASSVGQTKNEKLFF.

This clone was seen a handful of times. This chain links TRBV15 with TRBJ2-3; 7 bases fit TRBD1. Germline-derived CDR1 and CDR2 are LNHNV and YYDKDF (reference sequence). With V trimmed by 0 bases and J by 0 bases, 12 bases remained unmatched. The CDR3 extends over 19 amino acids. CDR3 loop: CATSRDTWTGFPSTDTQYF. In DNA, the CDR3 is TGTGCCACCAGCAGAGACACATGGACAGGATTTCCTAGCACAGATACGCAGTATTTT.

This clone was seen only once. The chain recombines TRBV7-2 with TRBJ2-1; tentative D call: TRBD1 (5 bases). Germline loops: CDR1 SGHTA, CDR2 FQGNSA. V was shortened by 0 bases and J by 0 bases, with 6 bases between the two germline ends. This CDR3 contains 15 residues. DNA for the CDR3: TGTGCCAGCAGCTTAGCGCAGGGCTCCTACAATGAGCAGTTCTTC. The encoded protein is CASSLAQGSYNEQFF.

This clone was counted between two and nine times. The rearrangement links TRBV28 to TRBJ2-4, with 7 positions matching TRBD2. The CDR3 length is 17 residues. V gave up 4 bases and J gave up 4 bases; unmatched junction bases: 13. Germline V gives CDR1 MDHEN, CDR2 SYDVKM. CDR3 region: CASSSSSGGSVKNIQYF. Written as DNA, the CDR3 is TGTGCCAGCAGTTCCAGTTCAGGCGGGAGCGTGAAAAACATTCAGTACTTC. The full variable domain, with the rest looked up from reference TRBV28 and TRBJ2-4, is DVKVTQSSRYLVKRTGEKVFLECVQDMDHENMFWYRQDPGLGLRLIYFSYDVKMKEKGDIPEGYSVSREKKERFSLILESASTNQTSMYLCASSSSSGGSVKNIQYFGAGTRLSVL.

The V gene is TRBV15, the J gene TRBJ1-6; D might be TRBD1 (5 bases). V dropped 0 bases and J dropped 9 bases, with 15 bases sitting between them. Germline V gene data show CDR1 as LNHNV and CDR2 as YYDKDF (reference sequence). This CDR3 comprises 16 residues. CDR3 sequence reads: CATSRDGGHAGSPLHF. DNA of the CDR3: TGTGCCACCAGCAGAGATGGTGGACATGCCGGTTCACCCCTCCACTTT.

The chain carries TRBV6-5 and TRBJ1-2, with a weak D call TRBD1 (6 bases). The V end was cut by 8 bases, the J end by 3 bases, with 16 bases between. The length of the CDR3 is 14 residues. CDR1 is MNHEY, CDR2 SVGAGI, per germline. The CDR3 DNA reads TGTGCCAGCTCAGGGGTCCGGGCGGACTATGGCTACACCTTC. Its protein is CASSGVRADYGYTF.

The chain uses TRBV19 and TRBJ2-2, with 10 nucleotides matching TRBD2. CDR1 LNHDA and CDR2 SQIVND come from the germline V gene (reference sequence). V shed 4 bases, J shed 7 bases, and the junction held 3 bases outside the gene matches. There are 14 residues in the CDR3. CDR3 DNA: TGTGCCAGTAGTACGGGACTAGCGATCGGGGAGCTGTTTTTT. Its protein is CASSTGLAIGELFF.

The V call is TRBV11-2, the J call TRBJ2-3, with 9 bases that match TRBD2. V lost 5 bases to trimming and J lost 2 bases; unmatched junction nucleotides: 11. The CDR3 has 17 residues. Germline lookup yields CDR1 SGHAT and CDR2 FQNNGV. In DNA, the CDR3 is TGTGCCAGCAGCGCCGGGATTCTAGCGGGGTACACAGATACGCAGTATTTT. This codes for CASSAGILAGYTDTQYF.

The rearrangement uses TRBV11-2 and TRBJ2-2; D is uncertain. The CDR3 covers 13 residues. CDR1 is SGHAT, CDR2 FQNNGV, per germline. Trimming shortened V by 1 base and J by 3 bases, and 3 bases separated the two germline ends. The CDR3 loop reads CASSLVDTGELFF. CDR3 nucleotide sequence: TGTGCCAGCAGCTTAGTCGACACCGGGGAGCTGTTTTTT.

The chain carries TRBV30 and TRBJ1-5; D possibly corresponds to TRBD1 (6 bases). Germline V lookup: CDR1 GTSNPN, CDR2 SVGIG (reference sequence). The CDR3 runs 13 residues. Trimming removed 0 bases at V and 7 bases at J, with 10 bases between. The CDR3: CAWSVGGAQPQHF. CDR3 DNA: TGTGCCTGGAGTGTCGGGGGGGCCCAGCCCCAGCATTTT.

This chain connects TRBV20-1 to TRBJ2-3; D possibly matches TRBD1 or TRBD2 (6 bases each). This CDR3 is 11 amino acids long. Germline-derived CDR1 and CDR2 are DFQATT and SNEGSKA (reference sequence). The ends were cut back, 6 bases at V and 6 bases at J, with 10 bases in the middle. CDR3 sequence (DNA): TGCAGTGCGACTAGGGGGGATACGCAGTATTTT. As protein: CSATRGDTQYF.

Points on this clone: At one end, the junction sequence differs from germline, possibly due to a read error. The chain uses TRBV7-7 and TRBJ2-3; D is uncertain. The CDR3 has 13 residues. From germline, CDR1 is SSHAT and CDR2 FNYEAQ (reference sequence). CDR3 sequence: CASSLAPTDTQYF. The CDR3 DNA is TGTGCTAGCAGCTTAGCCCCCACAGATACGCAGTATTTT. Variable domain in full (rest from reference TRBV7-7 and TRBJ2-3): GAGVSQSPRYKVTKRGQDVTLRCDPISSHATLYWYQQALGQGPEFLTYFNYEAQPDKSGLPSDRFSAERPEGSISTLTIQRTEQRDSAMYRCASSLAPTDTQYFGPGTRLTVL.

The chain employs TRBV7-2 and TRBJ1-2; TRBD1 might be the D (5 bases). This CDR3 comprises 14 residues. Deletions cut 1 base from V and 8 bases from J, with 14 bases between. Germline loops: CDR1 SGHTA, CDR2 FQGNSA. CDR3 amino acids: CASSLDPGLGGYTF. In DNA form, the CDR3 reads TGTGCCAGCAGCTTAGATCCAGGGCTGGGCGGCTACACCTTC.

V is TRBV9 and J is TRBJ2-7; 9 bases are a match to TRBD1. This CDR3 contains 14 residues. Germline CDR1 is SGDLS and CDR2 is YYNGEE. With 0 bases clipped from V and 3 bases from J, the junction kept 1 base outside the gene matches. The CDR3 here is CASSVGQGVYEQYF. The CDR3 bases are TGTGCCAGCAGCGTAGGACAGGGGGTCTACGAGCAGTACTTC.

This chain joins TRBV27 and TRBJ2-1; 10 nucleotides agree with TRBD2. CDR3 size: 15 residues. J lost 7 bases, V lost 5 bases, and 8 bases had no gene match. The V gene's germline CDR1 is MNHEY and CDR2 SMNVEV (reference sequence). CDR3 DNA: TGTGCCAGCAGTATAAGACTAGCGGGTCTAAATGAGCAGTTCTTC. Its protein product is CASSIRLAGLNEQFF.

The V gene is TRBV11-1, the J gene TRBJ1-5; D uncertain. This CDR3 has 13 amino acids. In germline, CDR1 is SGHAT, CDR2 FQDESV (reference sequence). Trimming shortened V by 3 bases and J by 6 bases, and 9 bases separated the two germline ends. This chain's CDR3 is CASSFDRGQPQHF. CDR3 DNA sequence: TGTGCCAGCAGCTTCGATCGGGGTCAGCCCCAGCATTTT.

The J gene is TRBJ2-7, the V gene TRBV7-2; 7 positions agree with TRBD2. The CDR3 is 13 amino acids. With 7 bases clipped from V and 6 bases from J, the junction kept 9 bases outside the gene matches. Germline CDR1 and CDR2: SGHTA and FQGNSA. CDR3: CASTRDYQTEQYF. CDR3 coding DNA: TGTGCCAGCACCCGGGACTATCAGACCGAGCAGTACTTC.